A selection of T cell receptor beta chains follows, all from one sample in a study of blood T cell repertoires in COVID-19. TCRdb keeps only in-frame clones here, not all; method: immunoSEQ multiplex PCR. The sample gives 100,000 or so clones, around 90% of which show up once; roughly 2% is in the top ten. Source material: peripheral blood. These receptors all come from a man aged 50-60 years with active COVID-19. Each CDR3 is given with its conserved first and last residue.

J | V | length | CDR3
TRBJ1-2 | TRBV27 | 13 | CASREGADYGYTF
TRBJ1-2 | TRBV2 | 12 | CASSPMGSPGTF
TRBJ1-5 | TRBV21-1 | 14 | CAPSYIILNQPQHF
TRBJ2-7 | TRBV6-5 | 15 | CASRPLAGGPNEQYF
TRBJ2-5 | TRBV11-3 | 16 | CASSPREGRSQETQYF
TRBJ2-5 | TRBV19 | 16 | CASSMGPGQGAGTQYF
TRBJ1-2 | TRBV19 | 13 | CASSRQGGNGYTF
TRBJ1-4 | TRBV2 | 16 | CASIPQGYGTNEKLFF
TRBJ2-7 | TRBV6-5 | 13 | CASSPGGSYEQYF
TRBJ1-4 | TRBV11-2 | 16 | CASSIPLSGLNEKLFF
TRBJ2-6 | TRBV4-2 | 16 | CASSQDGGTGANVLTF
TRBJ2-1 | TRBV18 | 15 | CASSSGSGSYNEQFF
TRBJ2-3 | TRBV9 | 16 | CASSPPGGQYTDTQYF
TRBJ1-6 | TRBV5-1 | 16 | CASSSQGSSYNSPLHF
TRBJ1-3 | TRBV5-1 | 16 | CASSYGQEGSGNTIYF
TRBJ2-7 | TRBV2 | 14 | CASSAGQNHYEQYF
TRBJ2-1 | TRBV19 | 15 | CASSNPAGVRNEQFF
TRBJ2-5 | TRBV3-1/TRBV3-2 | 17 | CASSHSSGGPARETQYF
TRBJ2-2 | TRBV29-1 | 12 | CSADRDTGELFF
TRBJ1-2 | TRBV4-2 | 14 | CASSPRQQNYGYTF
TRBJ2-7 | TRBV6-5 | 14 | CASSLTVLSYEQYF